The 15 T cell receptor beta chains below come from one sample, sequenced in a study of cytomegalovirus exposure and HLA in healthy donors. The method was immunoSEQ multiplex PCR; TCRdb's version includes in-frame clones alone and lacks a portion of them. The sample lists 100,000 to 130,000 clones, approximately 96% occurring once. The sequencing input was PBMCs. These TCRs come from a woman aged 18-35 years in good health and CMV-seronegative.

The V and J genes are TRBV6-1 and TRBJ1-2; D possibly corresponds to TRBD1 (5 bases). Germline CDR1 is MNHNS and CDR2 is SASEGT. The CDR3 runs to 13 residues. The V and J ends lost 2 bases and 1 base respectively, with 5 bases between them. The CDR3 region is CASSEQGNYGYTF. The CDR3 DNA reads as TGTGCCAGCAGTGAACAGGGTAACTATGGCTACACCTTC.

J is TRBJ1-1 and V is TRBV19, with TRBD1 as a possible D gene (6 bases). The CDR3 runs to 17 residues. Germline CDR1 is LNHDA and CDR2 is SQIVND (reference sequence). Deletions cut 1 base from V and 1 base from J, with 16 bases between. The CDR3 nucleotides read TGTGCCAGTAGTATAGGAGGGGGGGCGGTAAGGAACACTGAAGCTTTCTTT. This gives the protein CASSIGGGAVRNTEAFF.

CDR3 in DNA: TGTGCCAGCTCACTATTTACCGGGGACACTGAAGCTTTCTTT. It translates to CASSLFTGDTEAFF. V and J are TRBV18 and TRBJ1-1, with D uncertain. Germline V gene sequence: CDR1 KGHSH, CDR2 LQKENI. The CDR3 length is 14 residues. Trimming cost V 4 bases and J 3 bases, with 12 bases left between them.

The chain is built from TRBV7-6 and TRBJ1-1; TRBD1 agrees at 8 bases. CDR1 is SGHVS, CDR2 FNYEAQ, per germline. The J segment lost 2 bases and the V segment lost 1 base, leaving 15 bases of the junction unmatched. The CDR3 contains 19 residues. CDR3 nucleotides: TGTGCCAGCAGCTTAGTAGGCTTGGCAGGGGGCGATTCTAACACTGAAGCTTTCTTT. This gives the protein CASSLVGLAGGDSNTEAFF.

The CDR3 nucleotides are TGTGCCAGCAGTAATGCAGGGGGATCACCCCTCCACTTT. Encoded protein: CASSNAGGSPLHF. V and J are TRBV28 and TRBJ1-6, with 7 bases fitting TRBD1. V was pared by 5 bases and J by 10 bases, with 5 bases of the junction left unmatched. CDR1 is MDHEN, CDR2 SYDVKM, per germline. CDR3 length: 13 amino acids.

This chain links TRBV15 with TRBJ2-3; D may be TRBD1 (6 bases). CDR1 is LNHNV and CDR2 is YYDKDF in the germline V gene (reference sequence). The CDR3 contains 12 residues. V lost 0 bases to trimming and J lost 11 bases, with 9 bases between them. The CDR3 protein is CATSRDWTEQYF. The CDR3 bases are TGTGCCACCAGCAGAGATTGGACAGAGCAGTATTTT.

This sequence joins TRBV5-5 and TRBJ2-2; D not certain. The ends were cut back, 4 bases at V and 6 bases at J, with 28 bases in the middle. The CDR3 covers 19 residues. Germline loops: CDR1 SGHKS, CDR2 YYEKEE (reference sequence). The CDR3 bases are TGTGCCAGCAGCCGTAGCCAACAAAAAGACCTATCACTCCCCGGGGAGCTGTTTTTT. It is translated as CASSRSQQKDLSLPGELFF.

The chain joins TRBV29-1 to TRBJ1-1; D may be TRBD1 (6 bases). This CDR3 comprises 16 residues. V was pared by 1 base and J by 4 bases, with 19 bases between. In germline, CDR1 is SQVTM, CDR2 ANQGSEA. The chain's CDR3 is CSVEGGTQDQGTEAFF. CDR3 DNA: TGCAGCGTTGAAGGGGGGACACAGGACCAAGGCACTGAAGCTTTCTTT.

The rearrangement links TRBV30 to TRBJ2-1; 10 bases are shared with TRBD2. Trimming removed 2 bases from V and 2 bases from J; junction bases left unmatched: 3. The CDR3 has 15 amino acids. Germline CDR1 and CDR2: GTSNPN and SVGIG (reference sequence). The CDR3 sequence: CAWSSGGGPYNEQFF. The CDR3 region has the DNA TGTGCCTGGAGTAGCGGGGGGGGCCCCTACAATGAGCAGTTCTTC.

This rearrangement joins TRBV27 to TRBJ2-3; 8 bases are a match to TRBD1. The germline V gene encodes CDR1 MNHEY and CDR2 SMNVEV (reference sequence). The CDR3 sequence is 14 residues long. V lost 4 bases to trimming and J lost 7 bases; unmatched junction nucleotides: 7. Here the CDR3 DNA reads TGTGCCAGCAGTTCAGGCCAGGGGGCTTATACGCAGTATTTT. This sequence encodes CASSSGQGAYTQYF.

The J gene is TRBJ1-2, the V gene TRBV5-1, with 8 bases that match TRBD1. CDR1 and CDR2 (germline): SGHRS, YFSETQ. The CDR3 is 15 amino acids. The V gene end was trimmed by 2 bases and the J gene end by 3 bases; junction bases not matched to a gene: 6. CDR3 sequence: CASSLTTGADYGYTF. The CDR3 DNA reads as TGCGCCAGCAGCTTAACGACAGGGGCGGACTATGGCTACACCTTC.

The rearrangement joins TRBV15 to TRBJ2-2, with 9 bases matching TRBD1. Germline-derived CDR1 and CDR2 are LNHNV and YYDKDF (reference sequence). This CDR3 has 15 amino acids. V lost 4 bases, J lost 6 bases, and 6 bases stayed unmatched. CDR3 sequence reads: CATSITTGGAGELFF. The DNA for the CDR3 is TGTGCCACCAGCATAACGACAGGGGGTGCCGGGGAGCTGTTTTTT. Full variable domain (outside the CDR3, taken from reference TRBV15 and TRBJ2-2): DAMVIQNPRYQVTQFGKPVTLSCSQTLNHNVMYWYQQKSSQAPKLLFHYYDKDFNNEADTPDNFQSRRPNTSFCFLDIRSPGLGDTAMYLCATSITTGGAGELFFGEGSRLTVL.

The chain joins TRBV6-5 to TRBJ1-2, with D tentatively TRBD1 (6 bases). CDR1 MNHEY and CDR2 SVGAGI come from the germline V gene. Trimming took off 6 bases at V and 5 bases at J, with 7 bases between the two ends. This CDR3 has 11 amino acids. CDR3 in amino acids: CASRRGYGYTF. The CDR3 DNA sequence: TGTGCCAGCAGGAGGGGGTATGGCTACACCTTC.

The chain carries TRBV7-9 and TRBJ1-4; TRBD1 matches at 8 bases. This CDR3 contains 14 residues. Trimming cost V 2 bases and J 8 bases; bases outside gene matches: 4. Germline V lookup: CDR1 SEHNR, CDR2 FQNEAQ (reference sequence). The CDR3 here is CASSLLDRAEKLFF. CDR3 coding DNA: TGTGCCAGCAGCTTACTGGACAGGGCCGAAAAACTGTTTTTT. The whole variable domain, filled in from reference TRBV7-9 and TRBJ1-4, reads DTGVSQNPRHKITKRGQNVTFRCDPISEHNRLYWYRQTLGQGPEFLTYFQNEAQLEKSRLLSDRFSAERPKGSFSTLEIQRTEQGDSAMYLCASSLLDRAEKLFFGSGTQLSVL.

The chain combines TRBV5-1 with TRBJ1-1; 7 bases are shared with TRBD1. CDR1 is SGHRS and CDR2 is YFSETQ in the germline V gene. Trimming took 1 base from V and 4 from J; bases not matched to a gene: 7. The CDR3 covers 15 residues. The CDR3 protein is CASSLSTGRVTEAFF. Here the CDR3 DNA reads TGCGCCAGCAGCTTGTCGACAGGGCGAGTCACTGAAGCTTTCTTT.